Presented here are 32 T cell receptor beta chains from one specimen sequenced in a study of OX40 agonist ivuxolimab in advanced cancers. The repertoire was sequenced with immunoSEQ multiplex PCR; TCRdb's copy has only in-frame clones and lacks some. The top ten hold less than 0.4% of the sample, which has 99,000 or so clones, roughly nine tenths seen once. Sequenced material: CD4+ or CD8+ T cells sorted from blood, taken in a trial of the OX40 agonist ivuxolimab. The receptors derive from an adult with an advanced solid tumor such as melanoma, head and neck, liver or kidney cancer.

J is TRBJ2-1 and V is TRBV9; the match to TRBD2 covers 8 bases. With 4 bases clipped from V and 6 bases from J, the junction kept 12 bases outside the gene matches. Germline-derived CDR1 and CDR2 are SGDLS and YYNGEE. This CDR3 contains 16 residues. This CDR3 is CASSPWGASGRNEQFF. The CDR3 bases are TGTGCCAGCAGCCCCTGGGGGGCTAGCGGGCGCAATGAGCAGTTCTTC.

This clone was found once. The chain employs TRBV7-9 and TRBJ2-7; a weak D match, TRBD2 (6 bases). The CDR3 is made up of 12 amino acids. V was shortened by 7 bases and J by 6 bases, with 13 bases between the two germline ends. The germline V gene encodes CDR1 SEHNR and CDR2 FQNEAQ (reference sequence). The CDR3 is CASTSGAGEQYF. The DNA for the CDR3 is TGTGCCAGCACCTCAGGAGCGGGCGAGCAGTACTTC.

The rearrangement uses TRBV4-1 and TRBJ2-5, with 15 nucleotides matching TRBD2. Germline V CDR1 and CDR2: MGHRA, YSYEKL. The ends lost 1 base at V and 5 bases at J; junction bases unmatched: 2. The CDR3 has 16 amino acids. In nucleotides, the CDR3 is TGCGCCAGCAGCCAAGGGACTAGCGGGAGGGTGGAGACCCAGTACTTC. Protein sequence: CASSQGTSGRVETQYF.

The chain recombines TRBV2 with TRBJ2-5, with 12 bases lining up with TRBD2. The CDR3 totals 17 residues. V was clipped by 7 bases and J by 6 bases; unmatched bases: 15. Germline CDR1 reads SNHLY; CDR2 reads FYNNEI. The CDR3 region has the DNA TGTGCCAGCACTCCCGGGACTAGCGGGCGAATGGGGAAGACCCAGTACTTC. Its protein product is CASTPGTSGRMGKTQYF.

The CDR3 here is CASKSGRGQFF. In nucleotides, the CDR3 is TGTGCCAGCAAAAGCGGGAGGGGGCAGTTCTTC. V gene TRBV6-5 combines with J gene TRBJ2-1, with TRBD2 matching 10 bases. The CDR3 has 11 amino acids. In germline, CDR1 is MNHEY, CDR2 SVGAGI. Germline trimming cut 7 bases from V and 12 bases from J; bases unmatched to any gene: 3.

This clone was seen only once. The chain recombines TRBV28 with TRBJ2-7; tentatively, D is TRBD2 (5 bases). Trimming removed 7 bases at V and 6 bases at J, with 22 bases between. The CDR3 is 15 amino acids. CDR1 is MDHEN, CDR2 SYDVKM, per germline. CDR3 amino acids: CASTPPVGVPSEQYF. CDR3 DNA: TGTGCCAGCACCCCCCCCGTCGGGGTACCTAGCGAGCAGTACTTC.

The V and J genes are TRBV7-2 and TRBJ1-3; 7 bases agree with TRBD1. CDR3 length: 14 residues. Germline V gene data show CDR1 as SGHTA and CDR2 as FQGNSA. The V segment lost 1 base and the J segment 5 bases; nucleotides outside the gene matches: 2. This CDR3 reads CASSLGTGRNTIYF. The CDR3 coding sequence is TGTGCCAGCAGCTTAGGGACAGGTAGAAACACCATATATTTT.

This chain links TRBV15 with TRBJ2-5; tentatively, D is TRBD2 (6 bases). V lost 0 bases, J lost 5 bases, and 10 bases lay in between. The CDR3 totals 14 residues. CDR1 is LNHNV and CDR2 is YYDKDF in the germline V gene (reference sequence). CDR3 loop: CATSRDRGTETQYF. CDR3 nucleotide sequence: TGTGCCACCAGCAGAGATCGCGGGACTGAGACCCAGTACTTC.

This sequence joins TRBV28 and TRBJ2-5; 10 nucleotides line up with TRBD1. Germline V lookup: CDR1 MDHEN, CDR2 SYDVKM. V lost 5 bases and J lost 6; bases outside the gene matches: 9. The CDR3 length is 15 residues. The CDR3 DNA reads TGTGCCAGCAGTCCCGTAGGGACAGGGGAACAGACCCAGTACTTC. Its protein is CASSPVGTGEQTQYF.

This CDR3 is CASSPLAGGEQFF. The CDR3 nucleotides are TGTGCCAGCAGTCCCCTTGCGGGAGGGGAGCAGTTCTTC. The chain has TRBV6-4 and TRBJ2-1; the match to TRBD2 covers 9 bases. This CDR3 spans 13 amino acids. The germline gives CDR1 MRHNA, CDR2 SNTAGT. The V segment lost 5 bases and the J segment 10 bases; nucleotides outside the gene matches: 6.

CDR3 nucleotide sequence: TGTGCCAGCAGAGACGGGACATACAATCAGCCCCAGCATTTT. Amino acid sequence: CASRDGTYNQPQHF. The chain employs TRBV2 and TRBJ1-5; possible D gene TRBD1, 6 bases. CDR1 and CDR2 from the germline V gene are SNHLY and FYNNEI. This CDR3 comprises 14 residues. Trimming stripped 6 bases from V and 3 bases from J, with 12 bases between.

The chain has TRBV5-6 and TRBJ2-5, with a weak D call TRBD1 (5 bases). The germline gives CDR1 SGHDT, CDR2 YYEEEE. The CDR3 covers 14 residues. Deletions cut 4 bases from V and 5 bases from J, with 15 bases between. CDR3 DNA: TGTGCCAGCAGCCTTCAGGGATTCGGGGAGACCCAGTACTTC. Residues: CASSLQGFGETQYF.

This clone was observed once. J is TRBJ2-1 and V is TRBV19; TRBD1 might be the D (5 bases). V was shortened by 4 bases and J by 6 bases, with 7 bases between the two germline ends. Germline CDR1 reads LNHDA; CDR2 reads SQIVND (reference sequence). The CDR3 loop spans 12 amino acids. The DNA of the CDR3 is TGTGCCAGTAGTACAAGGGGCAATGAGCAGTTCTTC. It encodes CASSTRGNEQFF.

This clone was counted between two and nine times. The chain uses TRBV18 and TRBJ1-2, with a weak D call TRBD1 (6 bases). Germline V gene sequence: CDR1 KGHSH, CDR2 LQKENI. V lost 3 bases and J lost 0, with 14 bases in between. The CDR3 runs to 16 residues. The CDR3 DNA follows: TGTGCCAGCTCACCGAGAACAGGGAAGGCTAACTATGGCTACACCTTC. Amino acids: CASSPRTGKANYGYTF.

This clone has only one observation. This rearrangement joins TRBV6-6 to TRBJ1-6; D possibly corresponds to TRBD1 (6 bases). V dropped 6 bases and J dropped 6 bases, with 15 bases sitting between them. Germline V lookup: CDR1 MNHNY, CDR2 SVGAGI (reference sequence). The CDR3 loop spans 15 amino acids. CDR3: CASRDLQGINSPLHF. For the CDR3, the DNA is TGTGCCAGCAGGGACCTACAGGGAATTAATTCACCCCTCCACTTT.

The CDR3 DNA reads as TGTGCCAGCAGCTTTACCGCTGGACTAGCGGGAGAGCAGTTCTTC. Its protein product is CASSFTAGLAGEQFF. The rearrangement uses TRBV5-5 and TRBJ2-1, with 12 bases that match TRBD2. The V segment lost 2 bases and the J segment 10 bases; nucleotides outside the gene matches: 7. This CDR3 has 15 amino acids. Looked up from germline, CDR1 is SGHKS and CDR2 is YYEKEE (reference sequence).

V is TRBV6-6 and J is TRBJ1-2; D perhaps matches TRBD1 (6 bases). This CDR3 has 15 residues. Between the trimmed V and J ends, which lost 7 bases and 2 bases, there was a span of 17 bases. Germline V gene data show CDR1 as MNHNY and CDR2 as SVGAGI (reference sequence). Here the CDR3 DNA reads TGTGCCAGCAAAAACGCAGGGGTTCGGAACTATGGCTACACCTTC. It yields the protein CASKNAGVRNYGYTF.

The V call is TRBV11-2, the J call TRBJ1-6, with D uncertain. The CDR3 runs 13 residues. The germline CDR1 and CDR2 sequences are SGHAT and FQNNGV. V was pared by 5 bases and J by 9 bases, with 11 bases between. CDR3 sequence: CASSPQPGSPLHF. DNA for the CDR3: TGTGCCAGCAGCCCCCAGCCAGGTTCACCCCTCCACTTT.

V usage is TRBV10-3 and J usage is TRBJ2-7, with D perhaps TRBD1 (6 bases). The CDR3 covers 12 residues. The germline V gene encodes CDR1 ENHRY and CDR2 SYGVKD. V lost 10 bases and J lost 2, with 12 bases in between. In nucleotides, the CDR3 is TGTGCCACCCAGGGGACGACCTACGAGCAGTACTTC. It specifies CATQGTTYEQYF.

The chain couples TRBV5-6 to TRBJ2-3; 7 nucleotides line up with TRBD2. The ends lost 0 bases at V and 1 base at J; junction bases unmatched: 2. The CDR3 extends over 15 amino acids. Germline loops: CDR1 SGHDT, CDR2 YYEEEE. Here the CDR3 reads CASSLAGGRTDTQYF. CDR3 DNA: TGTGCCAGCAGCTTGGCGGGAGGCCGCACAGATACGCAGTATTTT.

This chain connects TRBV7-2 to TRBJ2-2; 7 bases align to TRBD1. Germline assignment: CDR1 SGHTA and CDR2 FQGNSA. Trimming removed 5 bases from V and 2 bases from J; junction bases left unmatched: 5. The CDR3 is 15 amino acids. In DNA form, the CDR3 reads TGTGCCAGCAGCCCACAGGGGTCTAACACCGGGGAGCTGTTTTTT. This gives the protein CASSPQGSNTGELFF.

CDR3 nucleotide sequence: TGTGCCAGCAGCTCAAGGACGGGAAGCAATCAGCCCCAGCATTTT. Amino acids: CASSSRTGSNQPQHF. The chain uses TRBV7-2 and TRBJ1-5; D not resolved. This CDR3 region has 15 residues. The V gene lost 4 bases and the J gene lost 1 base, with 11 bases spanning the gap. Germline V CDR1 and CDR2: SGHTA, FQGNSA.

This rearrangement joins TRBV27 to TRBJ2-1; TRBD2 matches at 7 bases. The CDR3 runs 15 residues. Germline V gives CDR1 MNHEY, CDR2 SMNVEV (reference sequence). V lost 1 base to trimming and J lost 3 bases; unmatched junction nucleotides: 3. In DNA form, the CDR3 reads TGTGCCAGCAGTTTATGGGGGGGTAACTACAATGAGCAGTTCTTC. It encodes CASSLWGGNYNEQFF.

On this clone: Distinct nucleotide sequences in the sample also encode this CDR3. DNA of the CDR3: TGCAGTGCTAGGGAGACAGATACGCAGTATTTT. It specifies CSARETDTQYF. This rearrangement joins TRBV20-1 to TRBJ2-3, with D uncertain. This CDR3 region has 11 residues. Trimming left V 3 bases short and J 3 bases short, with 4 bases between. Looked up from germline, CDR1 is DFQATT and CDR2 is SNEGSKA (reference sequence).

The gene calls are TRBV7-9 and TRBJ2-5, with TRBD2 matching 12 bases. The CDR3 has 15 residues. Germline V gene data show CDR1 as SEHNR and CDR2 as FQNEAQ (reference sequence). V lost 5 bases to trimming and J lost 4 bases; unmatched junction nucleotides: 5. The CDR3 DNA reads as TGTGCCAGCAGCGCGACTAGCGGGAGCTCAGAGACCCAGTACTTC. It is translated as CASSATSGSSETQYF.

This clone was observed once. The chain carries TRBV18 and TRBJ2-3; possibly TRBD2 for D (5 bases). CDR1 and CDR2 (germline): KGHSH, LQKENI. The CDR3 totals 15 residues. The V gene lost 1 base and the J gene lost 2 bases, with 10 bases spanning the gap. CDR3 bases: TGTGCCAGCTCACCACTAGCGACCCACACAGATACGCAGTATTTT. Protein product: CASSPLATHTDTQYF.

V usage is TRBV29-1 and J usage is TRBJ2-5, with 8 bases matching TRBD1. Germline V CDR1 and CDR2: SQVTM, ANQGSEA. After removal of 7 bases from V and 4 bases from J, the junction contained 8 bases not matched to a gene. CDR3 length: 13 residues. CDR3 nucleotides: TGCAGCGGAGACAGGGGAATGGGAGAGACCCAGTACTTC. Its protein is CSGDRGMGETQYF.

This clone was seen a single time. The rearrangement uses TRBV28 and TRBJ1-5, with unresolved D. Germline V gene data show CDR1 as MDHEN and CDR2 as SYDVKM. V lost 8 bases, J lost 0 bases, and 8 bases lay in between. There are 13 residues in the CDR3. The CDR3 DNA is TGTGCCAGCGCCTCGATTAGCAATCAGCCCCAGCATTTT. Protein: CASASISNQPQHF.

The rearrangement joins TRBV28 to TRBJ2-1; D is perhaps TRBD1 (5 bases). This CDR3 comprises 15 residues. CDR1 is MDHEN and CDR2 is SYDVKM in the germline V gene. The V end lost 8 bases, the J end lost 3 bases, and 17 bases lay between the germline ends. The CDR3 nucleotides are TGTGCCAGCGGGGCTCATCGGTCCAGCTACAATGAGCAGTTCTTC. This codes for CASGAHRSSYNEQFF.

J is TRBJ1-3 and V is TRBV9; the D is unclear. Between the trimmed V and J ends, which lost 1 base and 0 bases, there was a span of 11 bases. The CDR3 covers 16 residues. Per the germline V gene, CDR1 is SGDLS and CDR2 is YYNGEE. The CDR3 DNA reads TGTGCCAGCAGCGTAAGAGGGCTTAGCTCTGGAAACACCATATATTTT. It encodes CASSVRGLSSGNTIYF.

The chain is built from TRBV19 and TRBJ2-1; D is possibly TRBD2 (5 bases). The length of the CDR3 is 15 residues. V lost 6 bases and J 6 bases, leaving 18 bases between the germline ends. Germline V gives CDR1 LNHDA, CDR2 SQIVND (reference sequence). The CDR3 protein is CASSQLVPLPNEQFF. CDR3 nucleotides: TGTGCCAGTAGCCAACTAGTCCCTCTCCCCAATGAGCAGTTCTTC.

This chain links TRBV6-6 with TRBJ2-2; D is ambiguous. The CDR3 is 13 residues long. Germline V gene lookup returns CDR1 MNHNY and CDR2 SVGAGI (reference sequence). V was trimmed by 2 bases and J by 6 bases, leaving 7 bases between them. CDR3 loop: CASSYTWAGELFF. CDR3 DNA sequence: TGTGCCAGCAGTTACACCTGGGCCGGGGAGCTGTTTTTT.